This T cell receptor beta chain was recorded in a study of T cell clones after liver transplantation. Overall study context: A pre-transplant mixed lymphocyte reaction with TCRbeta sequencing defined graft-donor-reactive clones followed in post-transplant blood. Tolerant meant at least one year fully off immunosuppression without liver enzymes above twice normal. Study-wide results and caveats: Donor-reactive sequences fell more than third party-reactive ones, suggesting partial deletion. Rather than being deleted, graft donor-reactive T cells may have moved into the graft.

About this clone itself: Its antigen is not known.

The germline V gene encodes CDR1 MDHEN and CDR2 SYDVKM. The CDR3 length is 15 residues. The J segment lost 6 bases and the V segment lost 2 bases, leaving 4 bases of the junction unmatched. Repertoires were generated with immunoSEQ multiplex PCR, while TCRdb's copy carries only in-frame clones and drops some. The sample shows some 120,000 clones, 90% of them seen only once. The sequence derives from a human patient who received a liver transplant. Some T cells may originate from the graft donor. V gene TRBV28 combines with J gene TRBJ2-2, with 9 nucleotides matching TRBD1. Sample: CD4+ T cells from blood, taken 12 months after liver transplant. The CDR3 sequence is CASSLEQGAAGELFF. As DNA, the CDR3 is TGTGCCAGCAGTTTAGAACAGGGGGCCGCCGGGGAGCTGTTTTTT.